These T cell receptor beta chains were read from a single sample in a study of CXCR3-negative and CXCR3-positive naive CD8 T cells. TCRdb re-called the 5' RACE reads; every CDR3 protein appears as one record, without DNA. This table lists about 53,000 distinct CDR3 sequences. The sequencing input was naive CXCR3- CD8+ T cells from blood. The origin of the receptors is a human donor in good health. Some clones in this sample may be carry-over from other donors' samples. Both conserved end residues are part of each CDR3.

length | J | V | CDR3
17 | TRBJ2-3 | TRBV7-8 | CASSLPESTRNTDTQYF
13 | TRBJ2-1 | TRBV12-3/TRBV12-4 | CASMPSSYNEQFF
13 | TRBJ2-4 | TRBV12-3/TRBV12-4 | CASSSRGADIQYF
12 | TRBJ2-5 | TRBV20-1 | CSATGGQETQYF
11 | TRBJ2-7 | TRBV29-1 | CSVLKSYEQYF
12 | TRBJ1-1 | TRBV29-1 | CSVGGVNAEAFF
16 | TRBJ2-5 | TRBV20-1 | CSAVGGIDISQETQYF
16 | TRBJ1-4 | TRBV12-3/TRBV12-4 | CASSSLVSATNEKLFF
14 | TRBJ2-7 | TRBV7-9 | CASSPYGEFYEQYF
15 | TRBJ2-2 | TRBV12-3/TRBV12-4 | CASSFAGANTGELFF
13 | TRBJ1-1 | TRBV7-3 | CASRLLGNTEAFF
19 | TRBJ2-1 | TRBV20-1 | CSAPSTLAGGPIAYAEQFF
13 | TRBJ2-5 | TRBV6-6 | CASSYALQETQYF
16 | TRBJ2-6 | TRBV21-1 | CASSMEGAAGANVLTF
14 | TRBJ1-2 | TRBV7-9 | CASSLSARPDGYTF
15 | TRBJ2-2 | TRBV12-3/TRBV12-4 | CASRTRAASAGELFF
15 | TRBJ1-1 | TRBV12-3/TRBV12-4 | CASSTRDRGSTEAFF
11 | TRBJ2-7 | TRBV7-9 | CASSLDRGHYF
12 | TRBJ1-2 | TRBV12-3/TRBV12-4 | CASSLGVYGYTF
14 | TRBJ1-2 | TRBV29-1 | CSVGGGAEAKGYTF
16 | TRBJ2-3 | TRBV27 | CASSLRSGGDTNTQYF
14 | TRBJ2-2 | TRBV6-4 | CASSASGSTGELFF
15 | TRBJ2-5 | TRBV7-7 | CASSSTGTTQETQYF
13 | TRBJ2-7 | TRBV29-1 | CSVDLSGSYEQYF
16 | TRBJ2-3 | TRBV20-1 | CSARDLAGEHTDTQYF
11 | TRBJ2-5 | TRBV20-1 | CSARDGETQYF
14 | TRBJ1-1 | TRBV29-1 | CSVGGYTLDTEAFF
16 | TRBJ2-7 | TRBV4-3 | CASSHDPSGTAYEQYF
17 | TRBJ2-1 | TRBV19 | CASSIIETAGHDNEQFF
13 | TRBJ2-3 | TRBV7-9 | CASMDRSTDTQYF
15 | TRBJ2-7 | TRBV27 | CASSLGAGPSYEQYF
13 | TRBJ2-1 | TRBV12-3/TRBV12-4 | CASSFGIYNEQFF
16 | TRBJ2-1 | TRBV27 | CASSLSAGSSYNEQSF
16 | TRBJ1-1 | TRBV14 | CASSNRGGAMNTEAFF
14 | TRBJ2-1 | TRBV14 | CASSPATSYNEQFF
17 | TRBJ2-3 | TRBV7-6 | CASSSPLYGGITDTQYF
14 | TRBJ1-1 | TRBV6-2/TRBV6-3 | CASSLTGGDTEAFF
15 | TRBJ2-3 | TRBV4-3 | CASSQRTSPQGTQYF
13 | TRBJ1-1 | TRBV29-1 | CSVEDPVSTEAFF
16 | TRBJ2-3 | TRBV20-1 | CSARYGTLVSTDTQYF
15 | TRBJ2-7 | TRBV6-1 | CASSDTGTGLAEQYF
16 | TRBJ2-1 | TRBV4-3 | CASSQTRDRAYNEQFF
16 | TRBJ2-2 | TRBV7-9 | CASSPSGGQNTGELFF
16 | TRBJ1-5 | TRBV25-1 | CASSDSDREYNQPQHF
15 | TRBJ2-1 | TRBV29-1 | CSVEGRGGLYNEQFF